The 10 T cell receptor beta chains reported below all come from one sample, sequenced in a study of immune evolution from preneoplasia to lung adenocarcinoma. This table comes from immunoSEQ multiplex PCR, and its TCRdb copy is limited to in-frame clones, with some not included. Counted here are 7,000 to 9,500 clones, 75% to 85% occurring once; the ten biggest clones make up roughly 2.5%. Sequencing was done on a sample of FFPE invasive lung adenocarcinoma tissue. The receptors stem from a person aged 40 to 49 with lung adenocarcinoma.

The gene calls are TRBV30 and TRBJ2-7; D is unclear. This CDR3 comprises 11 residues. Germline CDR1 is GTSNPN and CDR2 is SVGIG (reference sequence). V lost 3 bases, J lost 4 bases, and 7 bases lay in between. CDR3 protein: CAWSARYEQYF. The CDR3 DNA sequence: TGTGCCTGGAGCGCCCGGTACGAGCAGTACTTC.

The V and J genes are TRBV2 and TRBJ1-1, with 7 bases aligning to TRBD1. The CDR3 is made up of 15 amino acids. Looked up from germline, CDR1 is SNHLY and CDR2 is FYNNEI. V gave up 4 bases and J gave up 4 bases; unmatched junction bases: 9. The CDR3 sequence is CASSATGASGTEAFF. The CDR3 nucleotides are TGTGCCAGCAGTGCTACAGGGGCGAGCGGCACTGAAGCTTTCTTT. Full variable domain (rest looked up from reference TRBV2 and TRBJ1-1): EPEVTQTPSHQVTQMGQEVILRCVPISNHLYFYWYRQILGQKVEFLVSFYNNEISEKSEIFDDQFSVERPDGSNFTLKIRSTKLEDSAMYFCASSATGASGTEAFFGQGTRLTVV.

This clone was observed a handful of times. The chain has TRBV6-1 and TRBJ2-7, with 7 bases aligning to TRBD2. Germline CDR1 is MNHNS and CDR2 is SASEGT. This CDR3 is built from 14 residues. The ends lost 8 bases at V and 2 bases at J; junction bases unmatched: 9. CDR3 in DNA: TGTGCCAGCCAGGTCCTAGCGGCCACCTACGAGCAGTACTTC. It yields the protein CASQVLAATYEQYF.

The J gene is TRBJ1-1, the V gene TRBV4-1; 11 bases agree with TRBD1. The junction had 10 bases not matched to a gene; V was cut back by 4 bases and J by 3 bases. The CDR3 has 17 residues. From germline, CDR1 is MGHRA and CDR2 YSYEKL. CDR3 loop: CASSPRTGGALDTEAFF. The CDR3 region has the DNA TGCGCCAGCAGCCCCCGGACAGGGGGCGCATTGGACACTGAAGCTTTCTTT.

The DNA for the CDR3 is TGTGCCAGCCAGCCCCTCGCGGGAGCGGGCTACGAGCAGTACTTC. Translating gives CASQPLAGAGYEQYF. The rearrangement joins TRBV7-2 to TRBJ2-7, with 7 bases matching TRBD2. There are 15 residues in the CDR3. Germline V gene sequence: CDR1 SGHTA, CDR2 FQGNSA. With 8 bases clipped from V and 3 bases from J, the junction kept 13 bases outside the gene matches.

This clone was found a few times. V and J are TRBV7-9 and TRBJ1-1; unclear D gene. Germline V gives CDR1 SEHNR, CDR2 FQNEAQ (reference sequence). The CDR3 runs 12 residues. V shed 6 bases and J shed 1 base, with 6 bases lying between them. The CDR3: CASRRENTEAFF. CDR3 sequence (DNA): TGTGCCAGCAGGAGGGAGAACACTGAAGCTTTCTTT.

The chain links TRBV11-2 to TRBJ1-1, with D tentatively TRBD1 (5 bases). The CDR3 contains 14 residues. The V gene lost 2 bases and the J gene lost 5 bases, with 12 bases spanning the gap. CDR1 SGHAT and CDR2 FQNNGV come from the germline V gene. The CDR3 DNA sequence: TGTGCCAGCAGCTTATCCCAGGGAAGAACTGAAGCTTTCTTT. Translated, it gives CASSLSQGRTEAFF.

The chain uses TRBV11-3 and TRBJ2-1; 8 positions agree with TRBD2. This CDR3 is 17 amino acids long. CDR1 and CDR2 from the germline V gene are SGHNT and YENEEA. The trim removed 0 bases at V and 1 base at J, leaving 5 bases unmatched. The CDR3: CASSLEPGGTSYNEQFF. The CDR3 nucleotides read TGTGCCAGCAGCTTAGAGCCGGGAGGGACATCCTACAATGAGCAGTTCTTC. Full variable domain (missing parts from reference TRBV11-3 and TRBJ2-1): EAGVVQSPRYKIIEKKQPVAFWCNPISGHNTLYWYLQNLGQGPELLIRYENEEAVDDSQLPKDRFSAERLKGVDSTLKIQPAELGDSAVYLCASSLEPGGTSYNEQFFGPGTRLTVL.

The V gene is TRBV10-3, the J gene TRBJ1-1; TRBD1 is a possible D gene (6 bases). CDR1 is ENHRY, CDR2 SYGVKD, per germline. Trimming removed 3 bases at V and 1 base at J, with 15 bases between. CDR3 size: 16 residues. CDR3 DNA: TGTGCCATCAGTGAAATCGGACAGAAGAGGAACACTGAAGCTTTCTTT. The encoded protein is CAISEIGQKRNTEAFF.

The V call is TRBV28, the J call TRBJ2-7; D possibly corresponds to TRBD2 (5 bases). V lost 5 bases and J lost 6, with 17 bases in between. Germline V gene sequence: CDR1 MDHEN, CDR2 SYDVKM. The CDR3 runs 14 residues. The CDR3 coding sequence is TGTGCCAGCAGTGAGGCCCCGGGAAGCGCCGAGCAGTACTTC. Translation: CASSEAPGSAEQYF.